Listed here is a single T cell receptor (beta chain). Its specificity is unknown. The sample comes from a study of shared clonotypes between healthy human individuals. Study-level information: The donor pool was made up of a couple of women and a few men aged 18 to 49. Three plates were used per donor for CD4 naive, three for CD4 memory, two for CD8 naive and one for CD8 memory.

Generated by immunoSEQ multiplex PCR, the TCRdb table keeps only in-frame clones and is missing some. Seen here are about 2.4 million clones, more than 90% observed once, and the top ten hold around 0.15%. General study results and limits: Shared across four donors were roughly 4.8% of the naive CD4 clonotypes.

The sequenced sample consisted of naive CD4+ T cells sorted from blood. As to subset: CD45RA+ positively selected. The receptor was isolated from a man aged 18 to 30 in good health.

The DNA of the CDR3 is TGCAGCGCCAGACAGGGGCCCAATGAGCAGTTCTTC. It translates to CSARQGPNEQFF. The gene calls are TRBV29-1 and TRBJ2-1; 8 nucleotides agree with TRBD1. The ends lost 7 bases at V and 6 bases at J; junction bases unmatched: 5. Germline V lookup: CDR1 SQVTM, CDR2 ANQGSEA. The CDR3 contains 12 residues.